Shown below are 19 T cell receptor beta chains from a single sample sequenced in a study of Graves' ophthalmopathy and Graves' hyperthyroidism. Amplification from RNA transcripts yielded the TCR beta CDR3 regions. First-round RT-PCR used HTBI primers; second-round multiplex PCR followed. TCRdb re-analysed the multiplex PCR reads in MiXCR, keeping a single row per CDR3 protein. The table lists 600,000 to 950,000 distinct CDR3 sequences, roughly 40% of them singletons. Sequenced: peripheral blood. The source of these receptors is an adult man with Graves' ophthalmopathy.

This clonotype came up many times. Here the CDR3 reads CASSFGQGLETQYF. DNA for the CDR3: TGTGCCAGCAGCTTCGGACAGGGGTTAGAGACCCAGTACTTC. The chain combines TRBV7-9 with TRBJ2-5; 9 bases match TRBD1. J was trimmed by 4 bases and V by 3 bases; bases with no gene match: 3. The CDR3 is 14 amino acids. Germline CDR1 and CDR2: SEHNR and FQNEAQ (reference sequence).

This rearrangement joins TRBV20-1 to TRBJ1-6, with 7 positions matching TRBD1. Trimming at V came to 2 bases and at J to 7 bases, leaving 17 bases not matched to a gene. The V gene's germline CDR1 is DFQATT and CDR2 SNEGSKA (reference sequence). This CDR3 has 18 residues. The CDR3 region is CSARRGVTGSPWNSPLHF. CDR3 DNA: TGCAGTGCTAGACGAGGAGTGACAGGGTCCCCATGGAATTCACCCCTCCACTTT.

This clonotype was seen repeatedly, ten times or more. The gene calls are TRBV2 and TRBJ1-1, with D possibly matching TRBD1 (6 bases). From germline, CDR1 is SNHLY and CDR2 FYNNEI. The CDR3 has 15 residues. V gave up 2 bases and J gave up 5 bases, with 15 bases separating them. CDR3 bases: TGTGCCAGCAGTGAACTGGGGGCCGGGAGGACTGAAGCTTTCTTT. It translates to CASSELGAGRTEAFF.

This clonotype has just a few counts. The rearrangement joins TRBV3-1 to TRBJ1-1; D might be TRBD1 (5 bases). Per germline, CDR1 LGHDT and CDR2 YNNKEL (reference sequence). V lost 6 bases, J lost 4 bases, and 15 bases lay in between. The CDR3 length is 14 residues. CDR3 DNA: TGTGCCAGCAGTGAGGGCCAGGGAAGCACTGAAGCTTTCTTT. As protein: CASSEGQGSTEAFF.

In this sample, this clonotype turned up many times. The CDR3 reads CSVEGTGTTYEQYF. For the CDR3, the DNA is TGCAGCGTTGAAGGGACAGGCACCACCTACGAGCAGTACTTC. The chain employs TRBV29-1 and TRBJ2-7; TRBD1 matches at 7 bases. Trimming at V came to 1 base and at J to 2 bases, leaving 5 bases not matched to a gene. This CDR3 region has 14 residues. Germline CDR1 is SQVTM and CDR2 is ANQGSEA.

The chain couples TRBV20-1 to TRBJ1-2; possibly TRBD1 for D (5 bases). This CDR3 has 11 amino acids. The V end lost 3 bases, the J end lost 8 bases, and 10 bases lay between the germline ends. CDR1 is DFQATT and CDR2 is SNEGSKA in the germline V gene (reference sequence). DNA of the CDR3: TGCAGTGCTAGGGGGGACTCGGGCTACACCTTC. Encoded protein: CSARGDSGYTF.

A few counts support this clonotype. Sequence at one end of the junction differs from germline and may be a read error. The V call is TRBV10-3, the J call TRBJ1-1; no firm D call. The CDR3 is made up of 13 amino acids. Germline-derived CDR1 and CDR2 are ENHRY and SYGVKD. The CDR3 nucleotides are TGTGCCAGCAGTTACTCGTTTTACACTGAAGCTTTCTTT. It translates to CASSYSFYTEAFF.

This clonotype was seen at least ten times. The chain is built from TRBV10-2 and TRBJ1-1; 8 bases align to TRBD1. Germline trimming cut 3 bases from V and 1 base from J; bases unmatched to any gene: 4. Germline V lookup: CDR1 WSHSY, CDR2 SAAADI. The CDR3 has 15 amino acids. This CDR3 reads CASSDLTGENTEAFF. The CDR3 region has the DNA TGCGCCAGCAGTGATTTGACAGGGGAGAACACTGAAGCTTTCTTT.

The rearrangement links TRBV7-3 to TRBJ2-7; D not certain. The CDR3 totals 11 residues. From germline, CDR1 is SGHTA and CDR2 FQGTGA. Trimming removed 6 bases from V and 4 bases from J, with 7 bases in between. CDR3 DNA: TGTGCCAGCAGTTGGAAATACGAGCAGTACTTC. Its translation: CASSWKYEQYF.

This clonotype was found a few times. The J gene is TRBJ1-1, the V gene TRBV20-1; D not certain. The CDR3 extends over 13 amino acids. The V gene's germline CDR1 is DFQATT and CDR2 SNEGSKA (reference sequence). Between the trimmed V and J ends, which lost 1 base and 2 bases, there was a span of 8 bases. The CDR3 sequence is CSARVSGNTEAFF. CDR3 sequence (DNA): TGCAGTGCTAGAGTAAGTGGCAACACTGAAGCTTTCTTT.

This chain connects TRBV10-3 to TRBJ2-7; tentative D call: TRBD2 (5 bases). V dropped 6 bases and J dropped 5 bases, with 17 bases sitting between them. CDR1 is ENHRY and CDR2 is SYGVKD in the germline V gene. This CDR3 has 14 residues. As DNA, the CDR3 is TGTGCCATCAGCGACTCGATTGGGAGCCACGAGCAGTACTTC. It codes for CAISDSIGSHEQYF.

This sequence joins TRBV19 and TRBJ2-7, with D maybe TRBD2 (5 bases). V gave up 4 bases and J gave up 4 bases, with 11 bases separating them. The germline V gene encodes CDR1 LNHDA and CDR2 SQIVND (reference sequence). This CDR3 is built from 13 residues. The CDR3 sequence: CASSNGLTYEQYF. The CDR3 DNA sequence: TGTGCCAGTAGTAACGGACTGACATACGAGCAGTACTTC.

This clonotype was recorded a few times. The chain couples TRBV20-1 to TRBJ1-5, with D possibly matching TRBD1 (6 bases). The CDR3 spans 13 residues. The germline V gene encodes CDR1 DFQATT and CDR2 SNEGSKA (reference sequence). The germline V and J ends were trimmed by 0 bases and 6 bases, with 9 bases remaining between them. This CDR3 reads CSARDRGGQPQHF. CDR3 nucleotide sequence: TGCAGTGCTAGAGACCGAGGGGGTCAGCCCCAGCATTTT.

This clonotype showed up just a few times. The chain uses TRBV14 and TRBJ1-6; maybe TRBD1 (5 bases). CDR3 length: 16 residues. V shed 1 base and J shed 6 bases, with 13 bases lying between them. The germline CDR1 and CDR2 sequences are SGHDN and FVKESK. CDR3 amino acids: CASSQGGGSINSPLHF. The CDR3 bases are TGTGCCAGCAGCCAAGGTGGGGGATCTATTAATTCACCCCTCCACTTT.

CDR3 bases: TGTGCCAGCAGCCTTCGGACTAGCGGGGGTGCTGAGCAGTTCTTT. Translating it yields CASSLRTSGGAEQFF. This chain links TRBV9 with TRBJ1-1; tentatively, D is TRBD1 (5 bases). The CDR3 spans 15 residues. The germline V and J ends were trimmed by 4 bases and 14 bases, with 27 bases remaining between them. Germline CDR1 reads SGDLS; CDR2 reads YYNGEE.

V usage is TRBV19 and J usage is TRBJ1-5; a possible D gene is TRBD1 (6 bases). The CDR3 spans 17 residues. V shed 3 bases and J shed 8 bases, with 23 bases lying between them. Per the germline V gene, CDR1 is LNHDA and CDR2 is SQIVND (reference sequence). CDR3 loop: CASSIVGGQWLMKPQHF. CDR3 DNA: TGTGCCAGTAGTATTGTGGGGGGGCAGTGGCTAATGAAGCCCCAGCATTTT.

This clonotype has only a few counts. The rearrangement uses TRBV9 and TRBJ1-3; tentative D call: TRBD1 (5 bases). In germline, CDR1 is SGDLS, CDR2 YYNGEE. V lost 4 bases and J 4 bases, leaving 15 bases between the germline ends. This CDR3 is built from 15 residues. This CDR3 reads CASSTLQGAGNTIYF. As DNA, the CDR3 is TGTGCCAGCAGCACTCTTCAGGGCGCGGGAAACACCATATATTTT. The whole variable domain, remainder taken from reference TRBV9 and TRBJ1-3, is DSGVTQTPKHLITATGQRVTLRCSPRSGDLSVYWYQQSLDQGLQFLIQYYNGEERAKGNILERFSAQQFPDLHSELNLSSLELGDSALYFCASSTLQGAGNTIYFGEGSWLTVV.

The genes are TRBV25-1 and TRBJ1-6; D is possibly TRBD1 (5 bases). Germline values: CDR1 MGHDK, CDR2 SYGVNS. The length of the CDR3 is 15 residues. V lost 6 bases and J 7 bases, leaving 16 bases between the germline ends. CDR3 loop: CASRWDVQGNSPLHF. DNA for the CDR3: TGTGCCAGCAGATGGGACGTCCAAGGGAATTCACCCCTCCACTTT.

V and J are TRBV2 and TRBJ2-7, with TRBD2 as a possible D gene (5 bases). The germline CDR1 and CDR2 sequences are SNHLY and FYNNEI. V was pared by 2 bases and J by 6 bases, with 14 bases between. The CDR3 contains 14 residues. The chain's CDR3 is CASSEFGLASEQYF. CDR3 nucleotides: TGTGCCAGCAGTGAATTTGGACTTGCTTCCGAGCAGTACTTC.